This TCR beta chain emerged from a study of cytomegalovirus exposure and HLA in healthy donors. Study-wide results and caveats: Reports indicate that TCR beta sequences accurately predicted the HLA-A and HLA-B alleles of most subjects. TCR beta V segments were, for the most part, productive about 90% or about 30% of the time in an earlier analysis.

CDR3 length: 13 residues. The germline gives CDR1 MNHEY, CDR2 SVGAGI. V dropped 6 bases and J dropped 1 base, with 9 bases sitting between them. On this clone: The antigen remains unidentified.

PCR employed 60 Vbeta and 13 Jbeta primers. Measured with immunoSEQ multiplex PCR; TCRdb has only the in-frame clones, and not every one. The data show around 100,000 clones, around three quarters seen once. Sample: PBMCs. This chain joins TRBV6-5 and TRBJ2-5; tentative D call: TRBD1 (5 bases). This clonotype was obtained from a woman aged 18-29 years in good health and CMV-seropositive. The CDR3 DNA sequence: TGTGCCAGCAGAGGGGTCATCCAAGAGACCCAGTACTTC. As protein: CASRGVIQETQYF.